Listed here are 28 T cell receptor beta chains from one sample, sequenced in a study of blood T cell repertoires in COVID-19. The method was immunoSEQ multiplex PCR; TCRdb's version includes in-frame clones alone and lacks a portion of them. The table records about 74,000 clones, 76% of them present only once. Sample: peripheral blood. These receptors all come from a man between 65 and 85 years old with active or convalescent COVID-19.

The CDR3 sequence is CASSSYSGVGTGELFF. DNA of the CDR3: TGCGCCAGCAGCTCCTACAGCGGGGTGGGCACCGGGGAGCTGTTTTTT. This sequence joins TRBV5-1 and TRBJ2-2; 7 nucleotides align to TRBD2. Trimming cost V 3 bases and J 4 bases; bases outside gene matches: 9. This CDR3 comprises 16 residues. Germline CDR1 and CDR2: SGHRS and YFSETQ.

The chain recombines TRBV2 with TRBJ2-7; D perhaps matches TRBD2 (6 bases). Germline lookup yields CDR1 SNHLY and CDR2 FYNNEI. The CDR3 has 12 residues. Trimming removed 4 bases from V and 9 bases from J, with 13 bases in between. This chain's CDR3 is CASSVAGTVQYF. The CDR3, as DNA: TGTGCCAGCAGTGTCGCAGGGACTGTGCAGTACTTC.

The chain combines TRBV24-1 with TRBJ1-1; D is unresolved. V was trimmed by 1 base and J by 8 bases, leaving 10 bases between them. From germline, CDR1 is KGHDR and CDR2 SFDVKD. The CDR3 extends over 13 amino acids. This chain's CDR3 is CATSDFAGSEAFF. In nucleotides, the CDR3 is TGTGCCACCAGTGATTTCGCCGGGAGCGAAGCTTTCTTT.

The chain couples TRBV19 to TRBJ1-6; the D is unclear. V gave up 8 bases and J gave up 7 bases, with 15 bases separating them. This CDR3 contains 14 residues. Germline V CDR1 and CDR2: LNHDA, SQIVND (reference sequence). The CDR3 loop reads CASAGSTRNSPLHF. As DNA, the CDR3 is TGTGCCAGTGCGGGATCAACGCGGAATTCACCCCTCCACTTT.

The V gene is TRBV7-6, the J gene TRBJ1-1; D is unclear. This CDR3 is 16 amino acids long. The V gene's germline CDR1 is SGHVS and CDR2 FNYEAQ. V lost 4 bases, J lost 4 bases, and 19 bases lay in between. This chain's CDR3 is CASSSTIPGWRTEAFF. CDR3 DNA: TGTGCCAGCAGCTCGACAATTCCGGGATGGCGCACTGAAGCTTTCTTT.

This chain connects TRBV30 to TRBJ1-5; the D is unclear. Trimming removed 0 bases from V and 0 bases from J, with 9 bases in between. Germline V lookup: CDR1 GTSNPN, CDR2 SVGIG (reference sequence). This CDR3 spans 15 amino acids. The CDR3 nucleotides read TGTGCCTGGAGTGTACAGCCATATAGCAATCAGCCCCAGCATTTT. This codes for CAWSVQPYSNQPQHF.

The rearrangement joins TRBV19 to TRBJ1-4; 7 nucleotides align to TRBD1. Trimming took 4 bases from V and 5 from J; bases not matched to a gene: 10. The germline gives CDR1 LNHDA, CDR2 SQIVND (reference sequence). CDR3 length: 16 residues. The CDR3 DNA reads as TGTGCCAGTAGTACGTGGAACAGGGGCGCGAATGAAAAACTGTTTTTT. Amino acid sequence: CASSTWNRGANEKLFF.

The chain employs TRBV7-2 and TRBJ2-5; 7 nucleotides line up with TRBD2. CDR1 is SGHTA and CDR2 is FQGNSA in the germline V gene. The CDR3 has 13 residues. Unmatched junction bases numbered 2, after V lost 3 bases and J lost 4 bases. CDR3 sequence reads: CASSLTSRETQYF. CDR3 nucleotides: TGTGCCAGCAGCTTGACTAGCAGAGAGACCCAGTACTTC. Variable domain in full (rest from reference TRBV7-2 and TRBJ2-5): GAGVSQSPSNKVTEKGKDVELRCDPISGHTALYWYRQSLGQGLEFLIYFQGNSAPDKSGLPSDRFSAERTGGSVSTLTIQRTQQEDSAVYLCASSLTSRETQYFGPGTRLLVL.

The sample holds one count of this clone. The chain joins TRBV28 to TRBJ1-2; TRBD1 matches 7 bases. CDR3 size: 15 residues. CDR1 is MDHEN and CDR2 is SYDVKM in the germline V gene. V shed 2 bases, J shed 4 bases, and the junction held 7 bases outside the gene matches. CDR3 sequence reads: CASSLLQGDFYGYTF. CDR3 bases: TGTGCCAGCAGTTTACTGCAGGGGGACTTCTATGGCTACACCTTC.

CDR3 region: CASATFSGELFF. As DNA, the CDR3 is TGTGCCAGTGCTACTTTTAGCGGGGAGCTGTTTTTT. This chain links TRBV28 with TRBJ2-2; no reliable D call. The CDR3 is 12 residues long. Trimming removed 9 bases from V and 7 bases from J, with 12 bases in between. From germline, CDR1 is MDHEN and CDR2 SYDVKM.

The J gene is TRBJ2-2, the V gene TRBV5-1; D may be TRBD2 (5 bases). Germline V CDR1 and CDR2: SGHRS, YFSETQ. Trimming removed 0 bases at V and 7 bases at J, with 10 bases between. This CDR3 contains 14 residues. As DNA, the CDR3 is TGCGCCAGCAGCTTGGGAGGGATTAACGGGGAGCTGTTTTTT. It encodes CASSLGGINGELFF. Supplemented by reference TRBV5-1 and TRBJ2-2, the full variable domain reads KAGVTQTPRYLIKTRGQQVTLSCSPISGHRSVSWYQQTPGQGLQFLFEYFSETQRNKGNFPGRFSGRQFSNSRSEMNVSTLELGDSALYLCASSLGGINGELFFGEGSRLTVL.

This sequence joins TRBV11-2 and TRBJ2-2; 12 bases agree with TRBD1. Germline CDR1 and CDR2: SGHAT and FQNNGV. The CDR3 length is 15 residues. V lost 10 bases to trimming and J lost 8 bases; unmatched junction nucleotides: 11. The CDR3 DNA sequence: TGTGCCACCTCGGGACAGGGGGCAGGAACTGGGGAGCTGTTTTTT. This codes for CATSGQGAGTGELFF. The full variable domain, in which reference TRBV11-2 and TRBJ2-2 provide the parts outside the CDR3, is EAGVAQSPRYKIIEKRQSVAFWCNPISGHATLYWYQQILGQGPKLLIQFQNNGVVDDSQLPKDRFSAERLKGVDSTLKIQPAKLEDSAVYLCATSGQGAGTGELFFGEGSRLTVL.

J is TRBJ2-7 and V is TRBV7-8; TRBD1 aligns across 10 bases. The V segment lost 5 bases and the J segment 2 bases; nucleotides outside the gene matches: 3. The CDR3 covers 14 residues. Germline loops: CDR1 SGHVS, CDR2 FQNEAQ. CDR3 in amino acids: CASSPDRGAYEQYF. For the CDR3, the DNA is TGTGCCAGCAGCCCGGACAGGGGGGCCTACGAGCAGTACTTC.

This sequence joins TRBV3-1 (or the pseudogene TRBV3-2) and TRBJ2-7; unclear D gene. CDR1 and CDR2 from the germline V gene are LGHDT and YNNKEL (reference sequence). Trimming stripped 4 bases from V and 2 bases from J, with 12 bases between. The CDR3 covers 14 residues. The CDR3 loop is CASSRGQGAYEQYF. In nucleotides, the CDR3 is TGTGCCAGCAGCCGAGGCCAAGGAGCCTACGAGCAGTACTTC.

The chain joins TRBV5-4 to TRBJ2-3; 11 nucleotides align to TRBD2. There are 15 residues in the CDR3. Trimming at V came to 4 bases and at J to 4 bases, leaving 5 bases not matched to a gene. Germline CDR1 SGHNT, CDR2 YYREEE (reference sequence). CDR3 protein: CASSHSGGASDTQYF. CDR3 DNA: TGTGCCAGCAGCCATAGCGGGGGGGCCTCAGATACGCAGTATTTT.

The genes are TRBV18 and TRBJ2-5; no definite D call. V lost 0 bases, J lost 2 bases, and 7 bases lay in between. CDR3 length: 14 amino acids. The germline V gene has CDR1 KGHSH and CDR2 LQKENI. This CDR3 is CASSPPSAQETQYF. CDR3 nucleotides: TGTGCCAGCTCACCACCGAGTGCACAAGAGACCCAGTACTTC.

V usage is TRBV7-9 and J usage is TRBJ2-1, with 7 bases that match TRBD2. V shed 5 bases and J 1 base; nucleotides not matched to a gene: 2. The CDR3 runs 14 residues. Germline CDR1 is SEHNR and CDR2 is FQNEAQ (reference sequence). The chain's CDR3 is CASSSSGSYNEQFF. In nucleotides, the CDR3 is TGTGCCAGCAGCAGTAGCGGGTCCTACAATGAGCAGTTCTTC.

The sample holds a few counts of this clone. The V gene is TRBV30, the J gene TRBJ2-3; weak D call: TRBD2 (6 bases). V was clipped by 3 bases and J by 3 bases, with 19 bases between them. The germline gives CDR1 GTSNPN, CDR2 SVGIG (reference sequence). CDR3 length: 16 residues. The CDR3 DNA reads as TGTGCCTGGAGAATGGAGGGGCAGATACAGACAGATACGCAGTATTTT. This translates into CAWRMEGQIQTDTQYF.

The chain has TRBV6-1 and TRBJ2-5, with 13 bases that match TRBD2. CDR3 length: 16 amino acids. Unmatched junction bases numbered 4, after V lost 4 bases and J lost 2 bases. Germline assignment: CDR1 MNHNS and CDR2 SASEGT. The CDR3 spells CASSAQGLAGQETQYF. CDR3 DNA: TGTGCCAGCAGTGCCCAGGGACTAGCGGGACAAGAGACCCAGTACTTC.

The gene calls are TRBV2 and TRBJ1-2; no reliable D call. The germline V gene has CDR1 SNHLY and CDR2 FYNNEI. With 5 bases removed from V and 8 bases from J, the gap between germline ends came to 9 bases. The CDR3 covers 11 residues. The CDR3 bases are TGTGCCAGCAGTTATGAGAAAGGCTACACCTTC. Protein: CASSYEKGYTF.

CDR3 DNA: TGTGCCAGCATGGCCACCGGGGAGCTGTTTTTT. It is translated as CASMATGELFF. The J gene is TRBJ2-2, the V gene TRBV6-5; D is ambiguous. Trimming pared 7 bases from V and 4 bases from J, leaving 4 bases between. Germline V gene lookup returns CDR1 MNHEY and CDR2 SVGAGI. The CDR3 runs 11 residues.

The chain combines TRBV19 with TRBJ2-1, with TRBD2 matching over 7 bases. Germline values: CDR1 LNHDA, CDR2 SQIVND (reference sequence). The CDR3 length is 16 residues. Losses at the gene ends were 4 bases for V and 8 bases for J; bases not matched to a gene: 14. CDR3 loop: CASSTDGGDRIDEQFF. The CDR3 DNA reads TGTGCCAGTAGTACCGATGGGGGGGACCGTATCGATGAGCAGTTCTTC.

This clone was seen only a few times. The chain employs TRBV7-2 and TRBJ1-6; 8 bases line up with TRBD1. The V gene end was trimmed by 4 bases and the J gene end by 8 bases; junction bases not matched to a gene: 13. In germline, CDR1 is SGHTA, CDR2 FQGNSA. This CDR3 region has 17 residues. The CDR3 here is CASSSPRQGRGDSPLHF. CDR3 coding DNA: TGTGCCAGCAGCTCCCCTCGACAGGGGCGAGGTGATTCACCCCTCCACTTT.

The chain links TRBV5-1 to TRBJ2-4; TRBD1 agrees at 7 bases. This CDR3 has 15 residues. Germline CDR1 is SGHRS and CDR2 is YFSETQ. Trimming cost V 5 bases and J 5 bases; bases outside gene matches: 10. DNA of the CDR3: TGCGCCAGCAGGCCGACAGGGAGTATGGAAAACATTCAGTACTTC. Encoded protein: CASRPTGSMENIQYF.

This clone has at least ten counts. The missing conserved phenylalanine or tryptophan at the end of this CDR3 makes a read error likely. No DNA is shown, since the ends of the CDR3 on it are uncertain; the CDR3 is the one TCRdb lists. Here the CDR3 reads CAISEVLGHCSL. The genes are TRBV10-3 and TRBJ2-7; no check of the table's D call, TRBD1, against the DNA was made. Germline V gives CDR1 ENHRY, CDR2 SYGVKD. The CDR3 adds up to 12 amino acids, both ends counted.

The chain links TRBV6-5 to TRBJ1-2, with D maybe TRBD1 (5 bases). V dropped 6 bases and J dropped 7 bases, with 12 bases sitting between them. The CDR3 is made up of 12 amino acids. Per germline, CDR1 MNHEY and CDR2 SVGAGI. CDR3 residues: CASSGGGGGYTF. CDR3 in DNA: TGTGCCAGCAGCGGGGGGGGTGGTGGCTACACCTTC.

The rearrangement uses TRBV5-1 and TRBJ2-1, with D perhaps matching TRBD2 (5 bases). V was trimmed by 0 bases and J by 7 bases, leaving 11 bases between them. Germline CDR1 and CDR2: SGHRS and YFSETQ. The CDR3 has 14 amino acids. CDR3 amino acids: CASSLGGLENEQFF. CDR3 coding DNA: TGCGCCAGCAGCTTGGGCGGGTTAGAGAATGAGCAGTTCTTC.

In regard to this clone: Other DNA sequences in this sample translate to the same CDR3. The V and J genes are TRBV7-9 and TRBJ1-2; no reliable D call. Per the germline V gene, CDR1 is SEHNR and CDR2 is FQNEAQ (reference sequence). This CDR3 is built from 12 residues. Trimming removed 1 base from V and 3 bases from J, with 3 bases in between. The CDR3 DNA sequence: TGTGCCAGCAGCTTAGGCGACTATGGCTACACCTTC. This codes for CASSLGDYGYTF.